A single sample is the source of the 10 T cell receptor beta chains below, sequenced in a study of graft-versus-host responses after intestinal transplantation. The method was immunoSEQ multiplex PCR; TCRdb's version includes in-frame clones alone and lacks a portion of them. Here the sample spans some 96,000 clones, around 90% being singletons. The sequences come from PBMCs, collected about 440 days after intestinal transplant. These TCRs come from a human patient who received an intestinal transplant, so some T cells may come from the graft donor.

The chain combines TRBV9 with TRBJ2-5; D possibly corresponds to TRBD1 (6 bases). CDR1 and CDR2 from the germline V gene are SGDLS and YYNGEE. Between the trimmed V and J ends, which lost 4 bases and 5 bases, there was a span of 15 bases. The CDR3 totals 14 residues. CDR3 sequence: CASSPHLRGETQYF. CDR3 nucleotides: TGTGCCAGCAGCCCCCACTTAAGGGGGGAGACCCAGTACTTC.

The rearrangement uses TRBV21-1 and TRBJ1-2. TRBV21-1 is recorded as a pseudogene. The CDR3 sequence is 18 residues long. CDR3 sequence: CASSKEGGAIAPYHGYTF. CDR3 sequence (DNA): TGTGCCAGCAGCAAAGAGGGGGGGGCGATTGCCCCCTATCATGGCTACACCTTC.

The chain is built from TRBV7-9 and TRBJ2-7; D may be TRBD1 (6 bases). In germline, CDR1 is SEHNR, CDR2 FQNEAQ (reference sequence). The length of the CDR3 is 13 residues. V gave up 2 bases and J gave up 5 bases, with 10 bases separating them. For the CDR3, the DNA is TGTGCCAGCAGCTTACAGGGACACAACGAGCAGTACTTC. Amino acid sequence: CASSLQGHNEQYF.

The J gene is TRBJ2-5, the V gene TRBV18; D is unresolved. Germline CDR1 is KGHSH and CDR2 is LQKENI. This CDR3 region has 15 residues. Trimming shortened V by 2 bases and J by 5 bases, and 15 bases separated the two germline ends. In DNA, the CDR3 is TGTGCCAGCTCACCAGTTCGAGACTCCGGGGAGACCCAGTACTTC. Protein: CASSPVRDSGETQYF.

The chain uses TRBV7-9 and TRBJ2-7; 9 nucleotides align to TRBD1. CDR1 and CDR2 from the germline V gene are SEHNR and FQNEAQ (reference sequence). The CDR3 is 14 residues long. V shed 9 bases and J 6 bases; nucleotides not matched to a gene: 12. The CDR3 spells CASSRDREFGEQYF. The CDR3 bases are TGTGCCAGTTCCCGGGACAGGGAGTTTGGCGAGCAGTACTTC.

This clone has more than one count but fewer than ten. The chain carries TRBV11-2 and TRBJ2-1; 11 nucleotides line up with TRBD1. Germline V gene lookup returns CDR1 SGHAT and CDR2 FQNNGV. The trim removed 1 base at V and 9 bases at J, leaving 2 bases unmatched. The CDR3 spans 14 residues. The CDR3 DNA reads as TGTGCCAGCAGCTTAGGGACAGGGGGCAGTGAGCAGTTCTTC. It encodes CASSLGTGGSEQFF.

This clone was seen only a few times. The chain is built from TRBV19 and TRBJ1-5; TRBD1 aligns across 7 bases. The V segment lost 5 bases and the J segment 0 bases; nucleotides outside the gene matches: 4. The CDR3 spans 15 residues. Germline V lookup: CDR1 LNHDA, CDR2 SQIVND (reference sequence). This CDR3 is CASSDRADSNQPQHF. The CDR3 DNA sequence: TGTGCCAGTAGTGACAGGGCTGATAGCAATCAGCCCCAGCATTTT.

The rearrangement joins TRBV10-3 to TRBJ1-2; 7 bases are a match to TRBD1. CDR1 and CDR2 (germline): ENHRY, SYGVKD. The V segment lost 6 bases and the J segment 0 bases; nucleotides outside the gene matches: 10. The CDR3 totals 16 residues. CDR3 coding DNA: TGTGCCATCAGCCACACGGGACAGCCTGCTAACTATGGCTACACCTTC. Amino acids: CAISHTGQPANYGYTF.

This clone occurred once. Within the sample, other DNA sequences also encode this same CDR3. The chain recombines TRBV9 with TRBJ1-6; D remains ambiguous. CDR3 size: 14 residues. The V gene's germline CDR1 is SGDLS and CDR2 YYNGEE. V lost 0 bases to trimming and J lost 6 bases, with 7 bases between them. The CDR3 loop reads CASSVGPLNSPLHF. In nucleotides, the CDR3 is TGTGCCAGCAGCGTAGGCCCCCTTAATTCACCCCTCCACTTT.

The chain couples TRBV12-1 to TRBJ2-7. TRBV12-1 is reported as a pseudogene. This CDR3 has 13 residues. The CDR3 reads CASSFGILHEQYF. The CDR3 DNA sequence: TGTGCCAGCAGCTTTGGAATTCTCCACGAGCAGTACTTC.